What follows is one TCR beta chain and its context. The antigen is not known. What was sequenced were expressed TCRB transcripts, since all of the isolated RNA had been reverse transcribed. Clones were read by immunoSEQ multiplex PCR, and TCRdb kept only the in-frame ones, dropping some. Altogether over 300,000 clones are present, approximately 10% being singletons, with the ten largest covering approximately 1%. Germline CDR1 is GTSNPN and CDR2 is SVGIG (reference sequence). Unmatched junction bases numbered 7, after V lost 4 bases and J lost 6 bases. The CDR3 is 13 residues long. The data belong to a study of beta chain features in type 1 diabetes. Study background: When patients were set against healthy donors, age, gender and cell yields were similar. Findings and caveats of the study: In all four CD4+ subsets, TCRB CDR3 length was significantly, moderately reduced in type 1 diabetes.

Sequences were obtained from central memory CD4+ T cells from blood. This receptor was identified in a man aged 25 to 40 with type 1 diabetes. The chain combines TRBV30 with TRBJ2-5, with 8 bases lining up with TRBD1. CDR3 in amino acids: CAWKLQGAKTQYF. The CDR3 nucleotides are TGTGCCTGGAAGCTGCAGGGGGCGAAGACCCAGTACTTC.